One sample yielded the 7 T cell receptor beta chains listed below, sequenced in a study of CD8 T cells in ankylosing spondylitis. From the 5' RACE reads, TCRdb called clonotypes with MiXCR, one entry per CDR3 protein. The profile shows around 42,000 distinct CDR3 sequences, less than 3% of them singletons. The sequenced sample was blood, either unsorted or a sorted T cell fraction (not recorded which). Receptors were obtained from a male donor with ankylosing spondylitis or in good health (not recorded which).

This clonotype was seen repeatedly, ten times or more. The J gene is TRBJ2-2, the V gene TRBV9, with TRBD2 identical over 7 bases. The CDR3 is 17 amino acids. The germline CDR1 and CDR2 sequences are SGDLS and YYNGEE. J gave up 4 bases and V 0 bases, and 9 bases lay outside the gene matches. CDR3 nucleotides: TGTGCCAGCAGCGTAGAAGGTGGCGGGAGCCGCACCGGGGAGCTGTTTTTT. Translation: CASSVEGGGSRTGELFF.

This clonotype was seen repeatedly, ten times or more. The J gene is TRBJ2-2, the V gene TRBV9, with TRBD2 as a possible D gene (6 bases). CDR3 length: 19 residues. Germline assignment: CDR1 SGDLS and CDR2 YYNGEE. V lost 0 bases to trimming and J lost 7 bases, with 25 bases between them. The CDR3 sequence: CASSVGILSAQGGFGELFF. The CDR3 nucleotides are TGTGCCAGCAGCGTAGGAATTCTAAGCGCGCAGGGAGGTTTCGGGGAGCTGTTTTTT.

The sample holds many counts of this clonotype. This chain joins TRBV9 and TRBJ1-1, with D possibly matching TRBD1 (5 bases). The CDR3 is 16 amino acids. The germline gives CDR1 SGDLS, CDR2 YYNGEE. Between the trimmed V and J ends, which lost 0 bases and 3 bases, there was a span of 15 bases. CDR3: CASSVESGWPDTEAFF. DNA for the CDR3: TGTGCCAGCAGCGTAGAATCAGGGTGGCCGGACACTGAAGCTTTCTTT. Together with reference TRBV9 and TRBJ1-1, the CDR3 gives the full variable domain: DSGVTQTPKHLITATGQRVTLRCSPRSGDLSVYWYQQSLDQGLQFLIQYYNGEERAKGNILERFSAQQFPDLHSELNLSSLELGDSALYFCASSVESGWPDTEAFFGQGTRLTVV.

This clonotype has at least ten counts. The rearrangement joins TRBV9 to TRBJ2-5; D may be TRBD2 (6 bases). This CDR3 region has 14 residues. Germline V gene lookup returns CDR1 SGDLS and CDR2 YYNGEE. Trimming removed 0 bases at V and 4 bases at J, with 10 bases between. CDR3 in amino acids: CASSVVGGGETQYF. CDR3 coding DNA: TGTGCCAGCAGCGTAGTGGGGGGAGGAGAGACCCAGTACTTC.

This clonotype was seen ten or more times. The CDR3 coding sequence is TGTGCCAGCAGCCTAGCCGACGGGGAGCTGTTTTTT. Protein sequence: CASSLADGELFF. V is TRBV9 and J is TRBJ2-2; a possible D gene is TRBD2 (5 bases). Per germline, CDR1 SGDLS and CDR2 YYNGEE. The CDR3 totals 12 residues. V dropped 4 bases and J dropped 7 bases, with 8 bases sitting between them.

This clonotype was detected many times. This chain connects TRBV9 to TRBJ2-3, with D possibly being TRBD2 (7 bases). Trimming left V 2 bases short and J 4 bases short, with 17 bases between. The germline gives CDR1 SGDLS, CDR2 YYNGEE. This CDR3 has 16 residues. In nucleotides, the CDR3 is TGTGCCAGCAGCGTCGGTTCACAGGGAGGGGCAGATACGCAGTATTTT. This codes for CASSVGSQGGADTQYF. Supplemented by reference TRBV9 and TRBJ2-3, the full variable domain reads DSGVTQTPKHLITATGQRVTLRCSPRSGDLSVYWYQQSLDQGLQFLIQYYNGEERAKGNILERFSAQQFPDLHSELNLSSLELGDSALYFCASSVGSQGGADTQYFGPGTRLTVL.

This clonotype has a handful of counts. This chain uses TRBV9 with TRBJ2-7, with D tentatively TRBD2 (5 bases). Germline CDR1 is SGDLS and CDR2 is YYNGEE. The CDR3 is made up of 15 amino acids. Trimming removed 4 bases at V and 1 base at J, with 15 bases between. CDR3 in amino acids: CASSPSGGRSYEQYF. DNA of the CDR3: TGTGCCAGCAGCCCCTCGGGCGGGCGGTCCTACGAGCAGTACTTC.